This T cell receptor (beta chain) derives from a study of human T cells and chemical hapten exposure. For the study at large: DPC at 0.01% went onto the upper back in patch tests, read at 6 days.

Time point reported: patch test 3, about 24 weeks after DPC sensitization. Stated treatment: therapeutic diphenylcyclopropenone sensitization with weekly scalp DPC. Ahead of applying each patch test, blood was sampled. Unfractionated whole blood was the source from which total RNA was extracted. TCRdb re-called the RACE reads with MiXCR, one entry per CDR3 protein. The table has about 190,000 distinct CDR3 sequences, approximately 26% seen once. Trimming cost V 5 bases and J 4 bases, with 9 bases left between them. This CDR3 is built from 13 residues. The germline gives CDR1 KGHSH, CDR2 LQKENI. The sequenced sample was whole blood, obtained in connection with sensitization to the hapten diphenylcyclopropenone (DPC). The clonotype originates from a woman between 40 and 55 years old with alopecia areata. Some clones in this sample may be carry-over from other donors' samples. The chain links TRBV18 to TRBJ1-5; D is uncertain. CDR3 in amino acids: CASSREANQPQHF. In nucleotides, the CDR3 is TGTGCCAGCTCAAGGGAGGCGAATCAGCCCCAGCATTTT.